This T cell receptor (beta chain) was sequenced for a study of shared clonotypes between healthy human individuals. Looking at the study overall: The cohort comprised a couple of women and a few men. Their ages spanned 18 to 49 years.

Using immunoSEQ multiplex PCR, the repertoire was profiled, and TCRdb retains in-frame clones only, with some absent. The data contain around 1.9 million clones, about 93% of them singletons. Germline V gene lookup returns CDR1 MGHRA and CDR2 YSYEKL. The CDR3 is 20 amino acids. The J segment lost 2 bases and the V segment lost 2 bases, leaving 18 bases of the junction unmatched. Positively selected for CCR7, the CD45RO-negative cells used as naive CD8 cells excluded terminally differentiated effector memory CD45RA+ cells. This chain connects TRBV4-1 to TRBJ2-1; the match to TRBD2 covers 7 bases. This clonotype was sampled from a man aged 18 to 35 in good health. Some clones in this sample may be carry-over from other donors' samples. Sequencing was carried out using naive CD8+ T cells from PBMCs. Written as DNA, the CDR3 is TGCGCCAGCAGCCAATCAATAGCCCGAACCGGGGGGTTCACCTACAATGAGCAGTTCTTC. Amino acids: CASSQSIARTGGFTYNEQFF.